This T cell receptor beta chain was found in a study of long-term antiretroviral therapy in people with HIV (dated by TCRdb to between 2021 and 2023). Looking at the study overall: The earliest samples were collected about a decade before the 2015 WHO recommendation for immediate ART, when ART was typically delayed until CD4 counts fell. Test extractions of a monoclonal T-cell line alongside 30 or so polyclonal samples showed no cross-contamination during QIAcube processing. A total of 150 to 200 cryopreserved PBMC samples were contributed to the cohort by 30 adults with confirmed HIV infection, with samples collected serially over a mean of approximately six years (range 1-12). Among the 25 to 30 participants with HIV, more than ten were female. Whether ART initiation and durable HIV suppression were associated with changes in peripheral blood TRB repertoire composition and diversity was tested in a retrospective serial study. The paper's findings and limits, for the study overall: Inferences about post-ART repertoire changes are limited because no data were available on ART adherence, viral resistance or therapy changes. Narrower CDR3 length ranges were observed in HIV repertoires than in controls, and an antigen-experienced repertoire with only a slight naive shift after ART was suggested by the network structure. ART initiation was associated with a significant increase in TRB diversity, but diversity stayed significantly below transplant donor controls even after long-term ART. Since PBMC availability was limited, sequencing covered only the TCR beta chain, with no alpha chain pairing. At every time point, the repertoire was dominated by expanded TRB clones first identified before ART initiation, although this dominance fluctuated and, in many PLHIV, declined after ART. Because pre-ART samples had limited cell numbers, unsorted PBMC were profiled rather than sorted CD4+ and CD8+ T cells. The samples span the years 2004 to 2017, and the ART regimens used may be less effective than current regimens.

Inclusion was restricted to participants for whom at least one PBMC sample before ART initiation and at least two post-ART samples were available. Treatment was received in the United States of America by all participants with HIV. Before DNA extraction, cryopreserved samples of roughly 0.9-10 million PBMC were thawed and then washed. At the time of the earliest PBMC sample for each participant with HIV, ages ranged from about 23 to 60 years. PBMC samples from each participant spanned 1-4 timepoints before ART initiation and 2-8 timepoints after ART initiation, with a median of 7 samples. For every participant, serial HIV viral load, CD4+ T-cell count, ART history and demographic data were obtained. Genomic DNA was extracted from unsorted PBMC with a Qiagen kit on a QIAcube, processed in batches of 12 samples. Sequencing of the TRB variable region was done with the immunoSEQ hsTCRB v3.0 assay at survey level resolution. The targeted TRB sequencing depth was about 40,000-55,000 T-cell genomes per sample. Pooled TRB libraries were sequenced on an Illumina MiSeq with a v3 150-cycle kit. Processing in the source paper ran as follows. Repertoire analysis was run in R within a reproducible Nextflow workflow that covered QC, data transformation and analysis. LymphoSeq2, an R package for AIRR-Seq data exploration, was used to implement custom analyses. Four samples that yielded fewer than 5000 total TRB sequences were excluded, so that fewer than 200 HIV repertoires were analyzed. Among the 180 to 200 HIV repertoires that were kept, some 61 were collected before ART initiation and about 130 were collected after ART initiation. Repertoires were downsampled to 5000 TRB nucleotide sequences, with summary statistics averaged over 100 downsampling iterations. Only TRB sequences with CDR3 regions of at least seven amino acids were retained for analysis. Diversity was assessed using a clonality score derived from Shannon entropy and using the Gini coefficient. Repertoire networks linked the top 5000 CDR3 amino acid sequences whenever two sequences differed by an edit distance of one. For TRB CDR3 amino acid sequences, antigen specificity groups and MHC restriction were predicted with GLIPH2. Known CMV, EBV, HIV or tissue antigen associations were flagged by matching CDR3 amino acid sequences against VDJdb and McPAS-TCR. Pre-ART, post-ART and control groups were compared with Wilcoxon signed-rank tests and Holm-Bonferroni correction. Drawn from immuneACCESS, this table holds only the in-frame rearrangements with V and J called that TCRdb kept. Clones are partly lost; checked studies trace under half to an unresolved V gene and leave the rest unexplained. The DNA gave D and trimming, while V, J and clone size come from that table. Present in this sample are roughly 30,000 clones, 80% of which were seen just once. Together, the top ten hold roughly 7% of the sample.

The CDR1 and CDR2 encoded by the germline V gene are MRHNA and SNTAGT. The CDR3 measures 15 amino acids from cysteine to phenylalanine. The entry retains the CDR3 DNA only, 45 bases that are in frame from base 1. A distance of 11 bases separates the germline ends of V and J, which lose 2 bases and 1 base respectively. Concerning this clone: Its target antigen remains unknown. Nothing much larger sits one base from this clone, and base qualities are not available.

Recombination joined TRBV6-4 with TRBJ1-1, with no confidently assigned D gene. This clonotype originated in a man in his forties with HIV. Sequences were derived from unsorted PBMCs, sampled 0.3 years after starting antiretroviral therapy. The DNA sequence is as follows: TGTGCCAGCAGTGACAGCGGGCTACCGAACACTGAAGCTTTCTTT. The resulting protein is CASSDSGLPNTEAFF.